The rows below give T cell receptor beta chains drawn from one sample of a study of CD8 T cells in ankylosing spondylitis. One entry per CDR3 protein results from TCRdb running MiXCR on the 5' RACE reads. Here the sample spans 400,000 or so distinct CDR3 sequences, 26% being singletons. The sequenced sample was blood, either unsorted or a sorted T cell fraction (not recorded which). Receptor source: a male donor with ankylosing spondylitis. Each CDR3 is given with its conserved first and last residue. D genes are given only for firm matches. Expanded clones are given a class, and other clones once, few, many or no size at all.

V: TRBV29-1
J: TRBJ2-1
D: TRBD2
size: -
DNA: TGCAGCGTCGGGAGGGTCTACAATGAGCAGTTCTTC
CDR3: CSVGRVYNEQFF

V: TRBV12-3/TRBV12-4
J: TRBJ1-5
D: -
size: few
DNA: TGTGCCAGCACCCTAAGAGGGGCCAATCAGCCCCAGCATTTT
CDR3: CASTLRGANQPQHF

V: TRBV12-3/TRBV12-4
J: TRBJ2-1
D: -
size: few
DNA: TGTGCCAGCAGTACTAGCTTGAATGAGCAGTTCTTC
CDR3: CASSTSLNEQFF

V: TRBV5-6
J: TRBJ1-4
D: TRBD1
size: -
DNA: TGTGCCAGCAGCGATAGACAGGGGGTATTCGATGAAAAACTGTTTTTT
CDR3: CASSDRQGVFDEKLFF

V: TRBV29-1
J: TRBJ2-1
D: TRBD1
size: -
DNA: TGCAGCGTCCCGGGACAGGGACTCTCTGAGCAGTTCTTC
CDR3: CSVPGQGLSEQFF

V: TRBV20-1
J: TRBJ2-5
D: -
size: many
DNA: TGCAGTGCTACCAGGGGGGGAGAGACCCAGTACTTC
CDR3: CSATRGGETQYF

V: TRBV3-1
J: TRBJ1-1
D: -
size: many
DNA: TGTGCCAGCAGCCCCAGGGATCAGAACACTGAAGCTTTCTTT
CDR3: CASSPRDQNTEAFF

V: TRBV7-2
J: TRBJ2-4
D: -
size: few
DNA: TGTGCCAGCAGCTTCTACGGGAGCGCCGAGAGAAACATTCAGTACTTC
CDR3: CASSFYGSAERNIQYF

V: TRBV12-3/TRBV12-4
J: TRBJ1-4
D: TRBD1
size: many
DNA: TGTGCCAGCAGTTTATCGACAGGGTTCGGTGAAAAACTGTTTTTT
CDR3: CASSLSTGFGEKLFF

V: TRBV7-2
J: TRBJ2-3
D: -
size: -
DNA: TGTGCCAGCAGCTTAGAAGGGGCCACAGATACGCAGTATTTT
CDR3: CASSLEGATDTQYF

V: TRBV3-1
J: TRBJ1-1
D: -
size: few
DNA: TGTGCCAGCAGCCAGATGGACAGAGGGACTGAAGCTTTCTTT
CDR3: CASSQMDRGTEAFF

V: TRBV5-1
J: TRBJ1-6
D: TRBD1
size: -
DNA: TGCGCCAGAAGCCTTGAAGATAGACAGGGAAGTACACCCCTCCACTTT
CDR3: CARSLEDRQGSTPLHF

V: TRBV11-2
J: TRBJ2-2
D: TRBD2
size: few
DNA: TGTGCCAGCAGCCCGCGACTAGCGGAAAACACCGGGGAGCTGTTTTTT
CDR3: CASSPRLAENTGELFF

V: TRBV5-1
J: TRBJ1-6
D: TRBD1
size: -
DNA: TGCGCCAGCAGCTTGGTCCAGGGGGCGCAATCTTGGAATTCACCCCTCCACTTT
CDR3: CASSLVQGAQSWNSPLHF

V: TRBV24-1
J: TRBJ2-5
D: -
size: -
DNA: TGTGCCACCAGTGATCAGACGACGCGGGAGACCCAGTACTTC
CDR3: CATSDQTTRETQYF

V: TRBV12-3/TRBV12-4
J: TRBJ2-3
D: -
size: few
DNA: TGTGCCTGCTACACAGATACGCAGTATTTT
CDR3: CACYTDTQYF

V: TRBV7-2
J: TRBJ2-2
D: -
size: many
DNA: TGTGCCAGCAGCCCGTCGGGGTTCGGGGAGCTGTTTTTT
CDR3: CASSPSGFGELFF

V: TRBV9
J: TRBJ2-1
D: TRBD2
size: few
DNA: TGTGCCAGCAGCGTAGAGGGACTAGGCTCCTACAATGAGCAGTTCTTC
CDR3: CASSVEGLGSYNEQFF

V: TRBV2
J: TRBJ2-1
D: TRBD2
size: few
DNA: TGTGCCAGCAGTGTCGGACTAGGCGAGCAGTTCTTC
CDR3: CASSVGLGEQFF

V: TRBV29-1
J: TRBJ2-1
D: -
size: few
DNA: TGCAGCGTTGAAAGCTCCTACAATGAGCAGTTCTTC
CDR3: CSVESSYNEQFF

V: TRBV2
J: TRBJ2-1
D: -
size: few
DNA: TGTGCCAGCAGACCGGGCCAGCGTCTTAGCAATGAGCAGTTCTTC
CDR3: CASRPGQRLSNEQFF

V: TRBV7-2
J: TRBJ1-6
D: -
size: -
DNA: TGTGCCAGCAGCTTAGCAGAGAGCGAAGGATCACCCCTCCACTTT
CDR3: CASSLAESEGSPLHF

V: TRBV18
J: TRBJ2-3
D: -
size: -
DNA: TGTGCCAGCTCACCATCGGTCACAGATACGCAGTATTTT
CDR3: CASSPSVTDTQYF

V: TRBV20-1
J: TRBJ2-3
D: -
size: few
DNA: TGCAGTGCTAGAGATCCGGGACGCGACACAGATACGCAGTATTTT
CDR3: CSARDPGRDTDTQYF

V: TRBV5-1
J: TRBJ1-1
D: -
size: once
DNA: TGCGCCAGCAGCTTGATTTTGGGCATGAACACTGAAGCTTTCTTT
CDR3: CASSLILGMNTEAFF

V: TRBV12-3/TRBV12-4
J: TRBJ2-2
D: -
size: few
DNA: TGTGCCAGCAGTCCGGGGCCCCGTAAGAACACCGGGGAGCTGTTTTTT
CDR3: CASSPGPRKNTGELFF

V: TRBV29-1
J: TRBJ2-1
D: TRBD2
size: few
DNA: TGCAGCGTTTACGGACTAGCGGGGTCCCTTAACCCCTACAATGAGCAGTTCTTC
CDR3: CSVYGLAGSLNPYNEQFF

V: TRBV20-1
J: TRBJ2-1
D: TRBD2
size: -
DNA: TGCAGTGCTAGAGATTTTGGCGGGAGATATAATGAGCAGTTCTTC
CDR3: CSARDFGGRYNEQFF

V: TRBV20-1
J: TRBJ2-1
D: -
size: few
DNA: TGCAGTGCTAGAGTGTTGGGCGGCCCCTACAATGAGCAGTTCTTC
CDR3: CSARVLGGPYNEQFF

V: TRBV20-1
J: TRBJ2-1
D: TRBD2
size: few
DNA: TGCAGTGCTAGTGGCGGGAGAAAGCACAATGAGCAGTTCTTC
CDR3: CSASGGRKHNEQFF

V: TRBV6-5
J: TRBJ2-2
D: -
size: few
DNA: TGTGCCAGCAGTTACTCAGGGGTGAACACCGGGGAGCTGTTTTTT
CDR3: CASSYSGVNTGELFF

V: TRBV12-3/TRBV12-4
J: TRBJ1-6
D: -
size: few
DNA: TGTGCCAGCAGTTTAGAGGGTTCTGGGTCACCCCTCCACTTT
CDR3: CASSLEGSGSPLHF

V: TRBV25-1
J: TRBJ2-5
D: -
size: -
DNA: TGTGCCAGCAGTGAGCAAGGGGGAGGGCCAATGGAGACCCAGTACTTC
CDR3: CASSEQGGGPMETQYF

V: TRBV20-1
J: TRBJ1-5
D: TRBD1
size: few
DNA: TGCAGTGCTAGAGATATCGGGACAGGCAATCAGCCCCAGCATTTT
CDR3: CSARDIGTGNQPQHF

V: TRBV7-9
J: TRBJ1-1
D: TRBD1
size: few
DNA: TGTGCCAGCAGCTCGGCCGGGACAGTACGGACTGAAGCTTTCTTT
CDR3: CASSSAGTVRTEAFF

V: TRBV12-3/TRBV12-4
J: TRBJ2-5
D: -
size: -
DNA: TGTGCCAGCAGTTTAGTTTCAGGACGGGAGACCCAGTACTTC
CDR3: CASSLVSGRETQYF

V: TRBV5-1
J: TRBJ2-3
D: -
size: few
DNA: TGCGCCAGCAGCTACCGACAGCTTCAGGATACGCAGTATTTT
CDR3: CASSYRQLQDTQYF

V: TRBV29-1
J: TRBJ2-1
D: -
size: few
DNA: TGCAGCGTTGAAGATCTGGGATCCTACAATGAGCAGTTCTTC
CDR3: CSVEDLGSYNEQFF

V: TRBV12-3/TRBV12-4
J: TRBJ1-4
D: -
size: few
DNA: TGTGCCAGCAGTTTAGCGGCAGGGTACGAAAAACTGTTTTTT
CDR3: CASSLAAGYEKLFF

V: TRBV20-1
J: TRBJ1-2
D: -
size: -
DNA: TGCAGTGCTAGCCCCACGGGGCACGCTAACTATGGCTACACCTTC
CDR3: CSASPTGHANYGYTF

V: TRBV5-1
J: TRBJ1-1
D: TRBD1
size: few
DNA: TGCGCCAGCAGCGTGGACAGGGTGGCTGAAGCTTTCTTT
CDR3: CASSVDRVAEAFF